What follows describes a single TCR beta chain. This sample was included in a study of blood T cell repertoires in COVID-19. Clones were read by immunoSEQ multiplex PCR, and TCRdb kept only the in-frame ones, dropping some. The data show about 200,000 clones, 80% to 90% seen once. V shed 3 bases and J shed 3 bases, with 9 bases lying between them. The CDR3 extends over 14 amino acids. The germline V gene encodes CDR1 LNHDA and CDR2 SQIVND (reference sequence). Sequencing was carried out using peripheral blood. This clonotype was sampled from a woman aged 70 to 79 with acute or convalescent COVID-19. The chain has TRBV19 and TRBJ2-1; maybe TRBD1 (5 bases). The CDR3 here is CASSMGLNYNEQFF. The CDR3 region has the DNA TGTGCCAGTAGTATGGGGCTAAACTACAATGAGCAGTTCTTC.